The 32 T cell receptor beta chains below were found in one sample sequenced in a study of PD-L1 blockade in urothelial cancer. The table came from immunoSEQ multiplex PCR; TCRdb's copy has only in-frame clones and leaves some out. The sample holds about 110,000 clones, about 85% seen once. Here the sequenced sample was PBMCs, taken around atezolizumab (anti-PD-L1) treatment. Every receptor here comes from a man aged 45-60 years with urothelial cancer.

The genes are TRBV29-1 and TRBJ2-2; the match to TRBD2 covers 13 bases. CDR1 SQVTM and CDR2 ANQGSEA come from the germline V gene. The CDR3 totals 14 residues. V lost 6 bases to trimming and J lost 5 bases; unmatched junction nucleotides: 3. CDR3 bases: TGCAGCGTCGCGACTAGCGGGAGGACCGGGGAGCTGTTTTTT. Translation gives CSVATSGRTGELFF.

CDR3 loop: CASSAGQSYEQYF. The CDR3 nucleotides are TGCGCCAGCAGCGCGGGACAGTCCTACGAGCAGTACTTC. The J gene is TRBJ2-7, the V gene TRBV4-1; D perhaps matches TRBD1 (7 bases). Trimming took off 5 bases at V and 1 base at J, with 9 bases between the two ends. The CDR3 covers 13 residues. Looked up from germline, CDR1 is MGHRA and CDR2 is YSYEKL.

The rearrangement uses TRBV5-6 and TRBJ2-4, with TRBD1 as a possible D gene (5 bases). V lost 1 base and J 1 base, leaving 9 bases between the germline ends. This CDR3 has 15 residues. The germline V gene has CDR1 SGHDT and CDR2 YYEEEE. CDR3 nucleotides: TGTGCCAGCAGCTTGTGGGGCCGGGCCAAAAACATTCAGTACTTC. It specifies CASSLWGRAKNIQYF.

The gene calls are TRBV6-6 and TRBJ2-1; 11 bases are shared with TRBD2. J lost 9 bases, V lost 5 bases, and 6 bases had no gene match. The V gene's germline CDR1 is MNHNY and CDR2 SVGAGI (reference sequence). This CDR3 comprises 14 residues. The CDR3 reads CASSLAGGLGEQFF. Written as DNA, the CDR3 is TGTGCCAGCAGTCTAGCGGGAGGTTTGGGTGAGCAGTTCTTC.

This clone was recorded a few times. The chain carries TRBV2 and TRBJ2-7; TRBD1 aligns across 7 bases. Germline CDR1 reads SNHLY; CDR2 reads FYNNEI. The V gene end was trimmed by 6 bases and the J gene end by 3 bases; junction bases not matched to a gene: 8. This CDR3 has 14 residues. In DNA, the CDR3 is TGTGCCAGCAGACGACCCGGGACAGACTACGAGCAGTACTTC. The encoded protein is CASRRPGTDYEQYF. The whole variable domain, filled in from reference TRBV2 and TRBJ2-7, reads EPEVTQTPSHQVTQMGQEVILRCVPISNHLYFYWYRQILGQKVEFLVSFYNNEISEKSEIFDDQFSVERPDGSNFTLKIRSTKLEDSAMYFCASRRPGTDYEQYFGPGTRLTVT.

The V gene is TRBV5-5, the J gene TRBJ2-2, with TRBD1 matching over 7 bases. J was trimmed by 3 bases and V by 4 bases; bases with no gene match: 6. CDR3 length: 15 residues. Germline CDR1 is SGHKS and CDR2 is YYEKEE (reference sequence). In DNA, the CDR3 is TGTGCCAGCAGCAAAGACAGGGCTGACACCGGGGAGCTGTTTTTT. It yields the protein CASSKDRADTGELFF.

V usage is TRBV28 and J usage is TRBJ2-5, with TRBD2 matching over 14 bases. Germline-derived CDR1 and CDR2 are MDHEN and SYDVKM. The CDR3 sequence is 15 residues long. V was clipped by 4 bases and J by 4 bases; unmatched bases: 2. CDR3 in amino acids: CASSWGLAGAETQYF. The CDR3 nucleotides read TGTGCCAGCAGTTGGGGACTAGCGGGAGCAGAGACCCAGTACTTC.

J is TRBJ2-1 and V is TRBV28, with D tentatively TRBD2 (6 bases). This CDR3 has 16 residues. Per the germline V gene, CDR1 is MDHEN and CDR2 is SYDVKM. V lost 3 bases to trimming and J lost 8 bases, with 20 bases between them. CDR3 nucleotides: TGTGCCAGCAGTTTGACCTCGGGACTCCTTCGCGATGAGCAGTTCTTC. Translation: CASSLTSGLLRDEQFF.

The chain joins TRBV6-5 to TRBJ2-1; 8 bases are shared with TRBD2. V was pared by 6 bases and J by 9 bases, with 13 bases of the junction left unmatched. The V gene's germline CDR1 is MNHEY and CDR2 SVGAGI. The CDR3 length is 15 residues. In DNA, the CDR3 is TGTGCCAGCAGCCCTCATGGTAGCGGGAAGATTGAGCAGTTCTTC. Protein product: CASSPHGSGKIEQFF.

The V call is TRBV28, the J call TRBJ1-3, with D unclear. The CDR3 extends over 18 amino acids. The V gene lost 6 bases and the J gene lost 1 base, with 22 bases spanning the gap. From germline, CDR1 is MDHEN and CDR2 SYDVKM. Here the CDR3 DNA reads TGTGCCAGCAGCTCTTACCTGCGCCAACGCGGGTCTGGAAACACCATATATTTT. This gives the protein CASSSYLRQRGSGNTIYF. Combining the CDR3 with reference TRBV28 and TRBJ1-3 gives the whole variable domain DVKVTQSSRYLVKRTGEKVFLECVQDMDHENMFWYRQDPGLGLRLIYFSYDVKMKEKGDIPEGYSVSREKKERFSLILESASTNQTSMYLCASSSYLRQRGSGNTIYFGEGSWLTVV.

This chain links TRBV28 with TRBJ1-1; D call uncertain. Trimming took 2 bases from V and 4 from J, leaving 11 bases between them. The CDR3 consists of 14 residues. Germline V gene lookup returns CDR1 MDHEN and CDR2 SYDVKM. This CDR3 reads CASSLPGSFTEAFF. The CDR3 coding sequence is TGTGCCAGCAGTTTACCCGGGAGCTTCACTGAAGCTTTCTTT. Combining the CDR3 with reference TRBV28 and TRBJ1-1 gives the whole variable domain DVKVTQSSRYLVKRTGEKVFLECVQDMDHENMFWYRQDPGLGLRLIYFSYDVKMKEKGDIPEGYSVSREKKERFSLILESASTNQTSMYLCASSLPGSFTEAFFGQGTRLTVV.

V usage is TRBV5-1 and J usage is TRBJ2-3; 7 nucleotides match TRBD2. Unmatched junction bases numbered 5, after V lost 3 bases and J lost 4 bases. The CDR3 totals 14 residues. Germline CDR1 is SGHRS and CDR2 is YFSETQ. CDR3: CASSSVGLADTQYF. CDR3 DNA: TGCGCCAGCAGCTCGGTAGGACTAGCAGATACGCAGTATTTT. Filled out from reference TRBV5-1 and TRBJ2-3, the complete variable domain reads KAGVTQTPRYLIKTRGQQVTLSCSPISGHRSVSWYQQTPGQGLQFLFEYFSETQRNKGNFPGRFSGRQFSNSRSEMNVSTLELGDSALYLCASSSVGLADTQYFGPGTRLTVL.

The genes are TRBV7-6 and TRBJ1-1; perhaps TRBD1 as D (6 bases). The CDR3 is 13 residues long. V lost 5 bases and J 4 bases, leaving 11 bases between the germline ends. Per germline, CDR1 SGHVS and CDR2 FNYEAQ. The CDR3 spells CASSTGWGTEAFF. CDR3 nucleotide sequence: TGTGCCAGCAGCACAGGGTGGGGCACTGAAGCTTTCTTT.

The chain joins TRBV4-1 to TRBJ2-1; the D is unclear. The germline V gene encodes CDR1 MGHRA and CDR2 YSYEKL. The CDR3 has 15 amino acids. The V gene lost 2 bases and the J gene lost 0 bases, with 8 bases spanning the gap. The CDR3 DNA sequence: TGCGCCAGCAGCCAACAGGTGAGCTCCTACAATGAGCAGTTCTTC. It translates to CASSQQVSSYNEQFF.

This chain links TRBV27 with TRBJ2-2; 13 positions match TRBD2. Trimming removed 8 bases from V and 7 bases from J; junction bases left unmatched: 4. Per the germline V gene, CDR1 is MNHEY and CDR2 is SMNVEV (reference sequence). This CDR3 region has 14 residues. CDR3 in DNA: TGTGCCAGCGGACTAGCGGGAGCTGTCGGGGAGCTGTTTTTT. This sequence encodes CASGLAGAVGELFF.

The gene calls are TRBV9 and TRBJ1-3; D possibly corresponds to TRBD1 (6 bases). CDR3 length: 16 amino acids. Trimming pared 4 bases from V and 3 bases from J, leaving 17 bases between. The germline CDR1 and CDR2 sequences are SGDLS and YYNGEE. This CDR3 reads CASSKEGGLVGNTIYF. The CDR3 nucleotides read TGTGCCAGCAGCAAAGAGGGGGGGCTGGTTGGAAACACCATATATTTT.

V and J are TRBV5-1 and TRBJ2-7; 11 bases fit TRBD2. This CDR3 spans 15 amino acids. Looked up from germline, CDR1 is SGHRS and CDR2 is YFSETQ. V was pared by 7 bases and J by 3 bases, with 9 bases of the junction left unmatched. This CDR3 reads CASSISGREVYEQYF. In DNA, the CDR3 is TGCGCCAGCTCTATTAGCGGGAGGGAAGTCTACGAGCAGTACTTC.

This sequence joins TRBV5-4 and TRBJ1-2; D remains ambiguous. Germline CDR1 reads SGHNT; CDR2 reads YYREEE (reference sequence). Deletions cut 3 bases from V and 5 bases from J, with 11 bases between. The CDR3 spans 13 residues. CDR3 in amino acids: CASSSSGSYGYTF. In DNA form, the CDR3 reads TGTGCCAGCAGCTCTTCAGGTAGTTATGGCTACACCTTC.

This chain uses TRBV2 with TRBJ1-4; 8 positions match TRBD1. Germline loops: CDR1 SNHLY, CDR2 FYNNEI. This CDR3 spans 16 amino acids. J gave up 0 bases and V 3 bases, and 3 bases lay outside the gene matches. The CDR3 DNA follows: TGTGCCAGCAGTGACGGACAGGGATCAACTAATGAAAAACTGTTTTTT. Translating gives CASSDGQGSTNEKLFF.

The genes are TRBV19 and TRBJ2-3, with 10 bases aligning to TRBD2. Germline V gene lookup returns CDR1 LNHDA and CDR2 SQIVND (reference sequence). The CDR3 spans 15 residues. V lost 7 bases, J lost 10 bases, and 14 bases stayed unmatched. CDR3 sequence (DNA): TGTGCCAGTACCCCTATGCTAGCGGGAGCCCCGGCGCAGTATTTT. Encoded protein: CASTPMLAGAPAQYF.

The sample holds a few counts of this clone. The J gene is TRBJ2-7, the V gene TRBV18, with D perhaps matching TRBD1 (5 bases). The germline V gene encodes CDR1 KGHSH and CDR2 LQKENI. The CDR3 consists of 12 residues. Trimming removed 2 bases at V and 5 bases at J, with 7 bases between. Written as DNA, the CDR3 is TGTGCCAGCTCACCAGACAGACACGAGCAGTACTTC. Its protein is CASSPDRHEQYF.

This clone has just one count. This rearrangement joins TRBV7-3 to TRBJ2-1, with TRBD1 as a possible D gene (5 bases). Germline V gene sequence: CDR1 SGHTA, CDR2 FQGTGA. V lost 5 bases and J 0 bases, leaving 11 bases between the germline ends. This CDR3 region has 15 residues. For the CDR3, the DNA is TGTGCCAGCAGCGCCCAGGGATCCTCCTACAATGAGCAGTTCTTC. Translation: CASSAQGSSYNEQFF.

V usage is TRBV25-1 and J usage is TRBJ1-4; the D gene is possibly TRBD1 (6 bases). The germline gives CDR1 MGHDK, CDR2 SYGVNS. The length of the CDR3 is 12 residues. The V gene lost 4 bases and the J gene lost 8 bases, with 8 bases spanning the gap. CDR3 residues: CASSGGGEKLFF. DNA for the CDR3: TGTGCCAGCAGTGGGGGGGGCGAAAAACTGTTTTTT.

The V call is TRBV28, the J call TRBJ2-3; 9 positions match TRBD2. The CDR3 totals 17 residues. The V gene's germline CDR1 is MDHEN and CDR2 SYDVKM. Losses at the gene ends were 5 bases for V and 2 bases for J; bases not matched to a gene: 11. CDR3 sequence: CASSARAGGVFTDTQYF. Written as DNA, the CDR3 is TGTGCCAGCAGTGCCAGGGCGGGAGGGGTGTTCACAGATACGCAGTATTTT. Based on the CDR3 plus reference TRBV28 and TRBJ2-3, the full variable domain is DVKVTQSSRYLVKRTGEKVFLECVQDMDHENMFWYRQDPGLGLRLIYFSYDVKMKEKGDIPEGYSVSREKKERFSLILESASTNQTSMYLCASSARAGGVFTDTQYFGPGTRLTVL.

This clone showed up just once. The chain joins TRBV6-5 to TRBJ1-1, with D uncertain. Germline CDR1 is MNHEY and CDR2 is SVGAGI. Trimming took off 3 bases at V and 7 bases at J, with 12 bases between the two ends. The CDR3 extends over 13 amino acids. Written as DNA, the CDR3 is TGTGCCAGCAGTTATTCAGCCAGACTTGAAGCTTTCTTT. Residues: CASSYSARLEAFF.

The rearrangement links TRBV7-3 to TRBJ2-1; 8 nucleotides line up with TRBD2. The V and J ends lost 5 bases and 7 bases, in that order; junction bases with no gene match: 13. The CDR3 spans 16 residues. Germline V gene data show CDR1 as SGHTA and CDR2 as FQGTGA. CDR3 protein: CASSARSGLVSNEQFF. CDR3 bases: TGTGCCAGCAGCGCCCGCTCGGGACTAGTGTCGAATGAGCAGTTCTTC.

V is TRBV11-1 and J is TRBJ2-3; TRBD2 matches at 9 bases. V dropped 4 bases and J dropped 9; count of bases not matched to a gene: 14. Looked up from germline, CDR1 is SGHAT and CDR2 is FQDESV (reference sequence). This CDR3 is 16 amino acids long. In DNA form, the CDR3 reads TGTGCCAGCAGCTCCTCCTATAGCGGGAGTGGCAACACGCAGTATTTT. This gives the protein CASSSSYSGSGNTQYF.

The chain employs TRBV28 and TRBJ1-5; D is perhaps TRBD1 (6 bases). V lost 5 bases and J 4 bases, leaving 12 bases between the germline ends. Germline V lookup: CDR1 MDHEN, CDR2 SYDVKM. This CDR3 contains 14 residues. The CDR3: CASSPTGHNQPQHF. In DNA form, the CDR3 reads TGTGCCAGCAGTCCGACAGGACATAATCAGCCCCAGCATTTT.

The J gene is TRBJ2-2, the V gene TRBV7-3; D may be TRBD1 (6 bases). The V end lost 5 bases, the J end lost 2 bases, and 18 bases lay between the germline ends. The germline gives CDR1 SGHTA, CDR2 FQGTGA. The CDR3 length is 17 residues. The CDR3 protein is CASSPKGQGLNTGELFF. The CDR3 DNA reads as TGTGCCAGCAGCCCTAAGGGGCAGGGGCTTAACACCGGGGAGCTGTTTTTT.

The chain has TRBV2 and TRBJ2-7, with unresolved D. Germline assignment: CDR1 SNHLY and CDR2 FYNNEI. With 5 bases removed from V and 4 bases from J, the gap between germline ends came to 6 bases. The CDR3 is 11 residues long. In DNA, the CDR3 is TGTGCCAGCAGTCAGACTTACGAGCAGTACTTC. Translation: CASSQTYEQYF.

V and J are TRBV15 and TRBJ1-4, with D perhaps TRBD1 (5 bases). Trimming removed 2 bases at V and 7 bases at J, with 11 bases between. This CDR3 is built from 14 residues. The germline CDR1 and CDR2 sequences are LNHNV and YYDKDF (reference sequence). The CDR3 sequence is CATSRLREGEKLFF. The DNA of the CDR3 is TGTGCCACCAGCAGACTCAGGGAGGGTGAAAAACTGTTTTTT.

The V and J genes are TRBV7-3 and TRBJ2-1; TRBD2 matches 11 bases. The junction had 13 bases not matched to a gene; V was cut back by 5 bases and J by 4 bases. Germline-derived CDR1 and CDR2 are SGHTA and FQGTGA. CDR3 length: 18 amino acids. The CDR3 sequence: CASSENGGGTSGYNEQFF. In nucleotides, the CDR3 is TGTGCCAGCAGCGAAAACGGTGGCGGGACTAGCGGTTACAATGAGCAGTTCTTC.